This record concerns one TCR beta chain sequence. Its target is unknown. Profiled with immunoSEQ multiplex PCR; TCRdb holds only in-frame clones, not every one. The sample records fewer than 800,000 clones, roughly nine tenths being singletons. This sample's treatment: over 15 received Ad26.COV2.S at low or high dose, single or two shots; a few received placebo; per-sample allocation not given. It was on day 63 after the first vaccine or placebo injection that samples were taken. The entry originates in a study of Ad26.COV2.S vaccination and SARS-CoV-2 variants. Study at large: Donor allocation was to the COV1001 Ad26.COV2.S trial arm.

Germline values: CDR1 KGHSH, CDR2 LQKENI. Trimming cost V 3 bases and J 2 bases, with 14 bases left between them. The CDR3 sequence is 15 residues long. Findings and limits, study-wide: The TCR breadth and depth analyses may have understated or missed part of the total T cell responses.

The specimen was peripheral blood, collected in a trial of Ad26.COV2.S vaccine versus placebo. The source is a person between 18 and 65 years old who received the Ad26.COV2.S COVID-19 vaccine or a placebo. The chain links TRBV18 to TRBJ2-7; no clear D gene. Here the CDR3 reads CASSPSASSPYEQYF. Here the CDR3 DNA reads TGTGCCAGCTCACCGTCAGCCAGTTCCCCCTACGAGCAGTACTTC.